This TCR beta chain is from a study of T cell changes during pregnancy in multiple sclerosis. Sequencing used immunoSEQ multiplex PCR; TCRdb keeps in-frame clones, though not all of them. The sample holds tens of thousands of clones, approximately 92% seen once. The sequence derives from a female donor with multiple sclerosis, enrolled in a pregnancy study. Sample: peripheral blood, taken in the second trimester of pregnancy.

CDR3 region: CASSQDDGQGIFGYTF. CDR3 DNA: TGCGCCAGCAGCCAAGACGACGGACAGGGTATTTTTGGCTACACCTTC. This chain links TRBV4-1 with TRBJ1-2; 8 bases agree with TRBD1. V lost 0 bases, J lost 7 bases, and 10 bases stayed unmatched. Germline loops: CDR1 MGHRA, CDR2 YSYEKL. CDR3 size: 16 residues.